This passage covers 4 T cell receptor beta chains from one sample sequenced in a study of Graves' ophthalmopathy and Graves' hyperthyroidism. The authors amplified TCR beta CDR3 regions, and they did so from RNA transcripts for repertoire sequencing. Second-round multiplex PCR came after first-round RT-PCR with HTBI primers. Using its own MiXCR run on the multiplex PCR reads, TCRdb lists one record per CDR3 protein. The data show approximately 700,000 distinct CDR3 sequences, around 40% seen once. Material for sequencing was peripheral blood. The receptors stem from an adult man with Graves' ophthalmopathy.

CDR3 region: CASSLDRRGTQYF. CDR3 nucleotide sequence: TGTGCCAGCAGCTTGGACAGACGAGGTACGCAGTATTTT. J is TRBJ2-3 and V is TRBV7-3, with D perhaps matching TRBD1 (6 bases). In germline, CDR1 is SGHTA, CDR2 FQGTGA. The CDR3 extends over 13 amino acids. The V end lost 3 bases, the J end lost 8 bases, and 12 bases lay between the germline ends.

The rearrangement links TRBV10-3 to TRBJ2-3; 11 bases fit TRBD1. The CDR3 is made up of 15 amino acids. Losses at the gene ends were 6 bases for V and 4 bases for J; bases not matched to a gene: 6. The germline CDR1 and CDR2 sequences are ENHRY and SYGVKD. The CDR3 DNA sequence: TGTGCCATCAGACTGGGACAGGGGGGTTCAGATACGCAGTATTTT. It yields the protein CAIRLGQGGSDTQYF.

This chain's CDR3 is CSASPPGTQYF. The CDR3 region has the DNA TGCAGTGCTAGCCCGCCCGGGACCCAGTACTTC. This chain uses TRBV20-1 with TRBJ2-5; D gene unclear. The CDR3 sequence is 11 residues long. The V gene lost 3 bases and the J gene lost 7 bases, with 9 bases spanning the gap. Germline V gene data show CDR1 as DFQATT and CDR2 as SNEGSKA (reference sequence).

This clonotype was found once. The chain couples TRBV7-8 to TRBJ1-1, with D unresolved. V lost 1 base to trimming and J lost 3 bases, with 9 bases between them. Germline loops: CDR1 SGHVS, CDR2 FQNEAQ. The CDR3 length is 14 residues. In DNA form, the CDR3 reads TGTGCCAGCAGCTTAGGGGAGGGTCACACTGAAGCTTTCTTT. It yields the protein CASSLGEGHTEAFF. Supplemented by reference TRBV7-8 and TRBJ1-1, the full variable domain reads GAGVSQSPRYKVAKRGQDVALRCDPISGHVSLFWYQQALGQGPEFLTYFQNEAQLDKSGLPSDRFFAERPEGSVSTLKIQRTQQEDSAVYLCASSLGEGHTEAFFGQGTRLTVV.